This T cell receptor (beta chain) was documented in a study of blood T cell repertoires in COVID-19. For the study at large: COVID-19 samples collected from the United States, Italy and Spain covered acute and convalescent phases.

Here immunoSEQ multiplex PCR was the method, and the copy in TCRdb shows in-frame clones only, minus some. This sample has 200,000 to 250,000 clones; 90% occur once, and the top ten carry about 14%. This CDR3 contains 15 residues. V was pared by 1 base and J by 6 bases, with 13 bases between. The germline gives CDR1 KGHSH, CDR2 LQKENI. The count of this clone is one. During the 2 weeks before they entered the study, exposed participants had met someone with a PCR-confirmed or clinician-diagnosed COVID-19 case. This receptor was identified in a man aged 25 to 40 who had been exposed to COVID-19. The source material was PBMCs or T cells enriched from blood (not recorded which). J is TRBJ2-1 and V is TRBV18; weak D call: TRBD2 (6 bases). The CDR3 here is CASSPLAAGGNEQFF. The CDR3 nucleotides read TGTGCCAGCTCACCACTGGCAGCCGGGGGCAATGAGCAGTTCTTC.